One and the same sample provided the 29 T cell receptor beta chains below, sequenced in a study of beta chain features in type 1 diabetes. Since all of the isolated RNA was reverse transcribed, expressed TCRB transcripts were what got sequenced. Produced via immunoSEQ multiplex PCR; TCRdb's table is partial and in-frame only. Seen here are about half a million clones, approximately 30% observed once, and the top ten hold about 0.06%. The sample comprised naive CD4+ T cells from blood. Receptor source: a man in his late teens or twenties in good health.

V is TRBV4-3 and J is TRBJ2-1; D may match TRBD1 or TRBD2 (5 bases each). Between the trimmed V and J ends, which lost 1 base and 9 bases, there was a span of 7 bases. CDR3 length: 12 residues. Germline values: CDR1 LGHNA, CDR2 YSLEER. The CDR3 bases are TGCGCCAGCAGCCAAGGGGACGGTGAGCAGTTCTTC. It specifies CASSQGDGEQFF.

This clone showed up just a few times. The CDR3: CASSVGPRESNEKLFF. Here the CDR3 DNA reads TGTGCCAGCAGCGTAGGTCCCAGGGAATCTAATGAAAAACTGTTTTTT. The J gene is TRBJ1-4, the V gene TRBV9, with D tentatively TRBD1 (5 bases). The CDR3 contains 16 residues. CDR1 and CDR2 from the germline V gene are SGDLS and YYNGEE. V lost 0 bases and J 3 bases, leaving 12 bases between the germline ends.

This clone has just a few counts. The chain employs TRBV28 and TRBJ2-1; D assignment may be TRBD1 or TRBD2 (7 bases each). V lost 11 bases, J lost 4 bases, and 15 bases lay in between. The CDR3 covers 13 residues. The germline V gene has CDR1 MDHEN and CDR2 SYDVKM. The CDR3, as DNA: TGTGCCTGGGGAGGGGGCGCTTACAATGAGCAGTTCTTC. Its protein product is CAWGGGAYNEQFF.

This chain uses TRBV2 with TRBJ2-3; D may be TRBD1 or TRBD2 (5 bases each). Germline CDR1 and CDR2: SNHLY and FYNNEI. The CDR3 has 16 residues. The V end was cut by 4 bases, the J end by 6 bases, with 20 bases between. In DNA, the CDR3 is TGTGCCAGCAGTGGACCGGGGCCTCTTCGTTCCGATACGCAGTATTTT. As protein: CASSGPGPLRSDTQYF.

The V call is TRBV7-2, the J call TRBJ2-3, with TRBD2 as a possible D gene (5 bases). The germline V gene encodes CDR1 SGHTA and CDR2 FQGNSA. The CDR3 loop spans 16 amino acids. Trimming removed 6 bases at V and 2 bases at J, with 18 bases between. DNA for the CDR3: TGTGCCAGCAGACGAGCTGGAGGAGTATTCACAGATACGCAGTATTTT. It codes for CASRRAGGVFTDTQYF.

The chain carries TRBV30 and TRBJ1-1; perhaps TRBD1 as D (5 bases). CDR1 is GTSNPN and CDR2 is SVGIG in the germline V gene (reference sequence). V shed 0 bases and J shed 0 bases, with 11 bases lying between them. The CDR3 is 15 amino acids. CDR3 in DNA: TGTGCCTGGAGTGTGAGGGGCAATATGAACACTGAAGCTTTCTTT. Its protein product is CAWSVRGNMNTEAFF.

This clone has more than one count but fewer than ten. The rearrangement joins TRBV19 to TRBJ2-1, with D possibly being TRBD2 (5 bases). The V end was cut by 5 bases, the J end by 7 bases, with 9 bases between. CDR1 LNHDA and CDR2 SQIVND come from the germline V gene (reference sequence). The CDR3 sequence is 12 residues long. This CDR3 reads CASSSRENEQFF. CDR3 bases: TGTGCCAGTAGTTCACGGGAAAATGAGCAGTTCTTC.

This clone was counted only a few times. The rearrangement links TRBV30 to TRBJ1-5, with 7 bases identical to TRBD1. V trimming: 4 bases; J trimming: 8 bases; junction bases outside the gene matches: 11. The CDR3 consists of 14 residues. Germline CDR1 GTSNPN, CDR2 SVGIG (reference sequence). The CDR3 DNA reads TGTGCCTGGACCTCTCAAACAGGGGTAAAGCCCCAGCATTTT. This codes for CAWTSQTGVKPQHF.

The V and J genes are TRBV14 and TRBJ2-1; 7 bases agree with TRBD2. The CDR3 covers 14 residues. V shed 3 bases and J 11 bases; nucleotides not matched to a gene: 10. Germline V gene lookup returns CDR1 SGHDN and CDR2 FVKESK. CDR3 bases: TGTGCCAGCAGCCAGAGAGGGGCTAGCGGAAAGCAGTTCTTC. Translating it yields CASSQRGASGKQFF.

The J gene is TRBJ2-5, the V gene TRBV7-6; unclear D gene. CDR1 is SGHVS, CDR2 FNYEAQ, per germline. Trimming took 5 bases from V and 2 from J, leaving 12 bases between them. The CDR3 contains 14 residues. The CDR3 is CASSAGLLQETQYF. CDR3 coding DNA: TGTGCCAGCAGCGCTGGGTTGCTGCAAGAGACCCAGTACTTC.

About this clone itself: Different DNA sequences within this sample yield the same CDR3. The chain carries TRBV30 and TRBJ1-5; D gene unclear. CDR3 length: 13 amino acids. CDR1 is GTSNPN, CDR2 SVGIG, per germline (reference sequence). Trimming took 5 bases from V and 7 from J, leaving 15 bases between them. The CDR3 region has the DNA TGTGCCTGGTCTGGGAGGGTCGACCAGCCCCAGCATTTT. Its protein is CAWSGRVDQPQHF.

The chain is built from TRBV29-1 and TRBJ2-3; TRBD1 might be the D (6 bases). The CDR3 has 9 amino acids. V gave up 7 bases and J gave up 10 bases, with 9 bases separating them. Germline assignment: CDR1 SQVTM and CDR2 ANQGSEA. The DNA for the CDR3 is TGCAGCGCCGAGGGGGCGCAGTATTTT. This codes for CSAEGAQYF.

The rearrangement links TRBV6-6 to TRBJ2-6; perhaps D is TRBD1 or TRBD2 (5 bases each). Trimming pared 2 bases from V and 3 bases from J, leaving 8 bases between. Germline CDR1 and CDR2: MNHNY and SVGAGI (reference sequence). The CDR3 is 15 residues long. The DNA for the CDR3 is TGTGCCAGCAGTTACGGGGGTAATGGGGCCAACGTCCTGACTTTC. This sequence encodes CASSYGGNGANVLTF.

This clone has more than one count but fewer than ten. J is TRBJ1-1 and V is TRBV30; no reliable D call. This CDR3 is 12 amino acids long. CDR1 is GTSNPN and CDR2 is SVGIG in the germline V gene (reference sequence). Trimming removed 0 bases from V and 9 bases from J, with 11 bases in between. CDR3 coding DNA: TGTGCCTGGAGTGTAGCCCCCAATAAAGCTTTCTTT. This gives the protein CAWSVAPNKAFF.

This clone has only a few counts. The CDR3 spells CASSVTASYEQYF. CDR3 bases: TGTGCCAGCAGTGTAACGGCCTCCTACGAGCAGTACTTC. This chain joins TRBV25-1 and TRBJ2-7; D ambiguous. The CDR3 loop spans 13 amino acids. V was clipped by 4 bases and J by 0 bases, with 7 bases between them. CDR1 is MGHDK, CDR2 SYGVNS, per germline.

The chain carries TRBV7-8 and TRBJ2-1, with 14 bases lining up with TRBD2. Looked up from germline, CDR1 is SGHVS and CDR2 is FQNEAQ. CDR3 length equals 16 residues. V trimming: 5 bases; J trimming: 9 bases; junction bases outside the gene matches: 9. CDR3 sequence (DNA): TGTGCCAGCAGCATCCTCCCGGGACTAGCGGGAGTTGAGCAGTTCTTC. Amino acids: CASSILPGLAGVEQFF.

In DNA form, the CDR3 reads TGTGCCACCAGCAGAGGGACAGGGGGCGTTCGGCCGTCCTACAATGAGCAGTTCTTC. Protein: CATSRGTGGVRPSYNEQFF. The chain couples TRBV15 to TRBJ2-1; TRBD1 agrees at 11 bases. The CDR3 loop spans 19 amino acids. Germline CDR1 is LNHNV and CDR2 is YYDKDF (reference sequence). The junction had 9 bases not matched to a gene; V was cut back by 1 base and J by 1 base.

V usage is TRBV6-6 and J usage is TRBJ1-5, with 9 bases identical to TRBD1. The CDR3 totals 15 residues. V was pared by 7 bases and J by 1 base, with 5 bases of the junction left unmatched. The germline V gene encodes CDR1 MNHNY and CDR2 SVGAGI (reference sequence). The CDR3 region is CASTTGTGSNQPQHF. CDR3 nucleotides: TGTGCCAGCACAACCGGGACAGGGAGCAATCAGCCCCAGCATTTT.

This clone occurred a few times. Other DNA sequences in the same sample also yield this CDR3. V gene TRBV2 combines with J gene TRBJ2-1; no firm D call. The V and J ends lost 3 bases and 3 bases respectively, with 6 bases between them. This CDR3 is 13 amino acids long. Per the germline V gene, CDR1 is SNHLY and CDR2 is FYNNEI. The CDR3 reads CASSEWSYNEQFF. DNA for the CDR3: TGTGCCAGCAGTGAGTGGAGCTACAATGAGCAGTTCTTC.

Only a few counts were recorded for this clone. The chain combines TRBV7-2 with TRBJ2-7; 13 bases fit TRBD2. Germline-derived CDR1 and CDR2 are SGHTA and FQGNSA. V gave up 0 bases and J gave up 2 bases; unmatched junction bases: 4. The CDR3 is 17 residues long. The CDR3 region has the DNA TGTGCCAGCAGCTTAGCGACTAGCGGGAGGTCAACCTACGAGCAGTACTTC. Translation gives CASSLATSGRSTYEQYF. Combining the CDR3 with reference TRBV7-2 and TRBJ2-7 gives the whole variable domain GAGVSQSPSNKVTEKGKDVELRCDPISGHTALYWYRQSLGQGLEFLIYFQGNSAPDKSGLPSDRFSAERTGGSVSTLTIQRTQQEDSAVYLCASSLATSGRSTYEQYFGPGTRLTVT.

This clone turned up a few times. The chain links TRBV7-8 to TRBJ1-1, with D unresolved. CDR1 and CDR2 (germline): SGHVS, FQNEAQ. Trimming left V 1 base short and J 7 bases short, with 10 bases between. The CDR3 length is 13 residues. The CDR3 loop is CASSLVQADEAFF. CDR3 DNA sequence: TGTGCCAGCAGCTTAGTTCAGGCAGATGAAGCTTTCTTT.

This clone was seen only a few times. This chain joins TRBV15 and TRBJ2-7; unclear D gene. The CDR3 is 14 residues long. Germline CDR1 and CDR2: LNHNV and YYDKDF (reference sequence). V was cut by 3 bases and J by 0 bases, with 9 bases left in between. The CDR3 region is CATSSGPGSYEQYF. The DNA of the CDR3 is TGTGCCACCAGCAGCGGGCCGGGCTCCTACGAGCAGTACTTC.

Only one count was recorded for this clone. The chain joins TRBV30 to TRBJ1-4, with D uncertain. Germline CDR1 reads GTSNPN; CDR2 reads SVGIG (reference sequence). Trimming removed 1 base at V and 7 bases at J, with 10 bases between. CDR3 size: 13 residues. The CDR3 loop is CAWSEQISEKLFF. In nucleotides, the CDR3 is TGTGCCTGGAGTGAGCAGATCTCTGAAAAACTGTTTTTT.

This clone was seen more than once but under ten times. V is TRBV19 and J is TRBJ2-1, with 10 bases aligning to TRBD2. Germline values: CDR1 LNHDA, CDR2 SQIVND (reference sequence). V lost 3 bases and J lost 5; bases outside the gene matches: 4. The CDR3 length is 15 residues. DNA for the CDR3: TGTGCCAGTAGTATTAATAGCGGGAGGCACAATGAGCAGTTCTTC. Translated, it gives CASSINSGRHNEQFF. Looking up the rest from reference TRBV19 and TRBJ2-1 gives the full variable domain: DGGITQSPKYLFRKEGQNVTLSCEQNLNHDAMYWYRQDPGQGLRLIYYSQIVNDFQKGDIAEGYSVSREKKESFPLTVTSAQKNPTAFYLCASSINSGRHNEQFFGPGTRLTVL.

CDR3 protein: CASSYSGPLPQFF. CDR3 sequence (DNA): TGTGCCAGCAGTTACTCCGGGCCTCTACCCCAGTTCTTC. This chain joins TRBV6-5 and TRBJ2-1; no clear D. Germline CDR1 is MNHEY and CDR2 is SVGAGI. The CDR3 extends over 13 amino acids. V lost 0 bases and J 13 bases, leaving 13 bases between the germline ends.

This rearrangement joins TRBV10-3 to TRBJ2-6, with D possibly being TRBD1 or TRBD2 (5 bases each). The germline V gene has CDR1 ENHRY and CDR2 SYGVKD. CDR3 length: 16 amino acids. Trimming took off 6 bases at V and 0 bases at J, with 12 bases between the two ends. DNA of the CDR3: TGTGCCATCAGAACCGGGACCTACTCTGGGGCCAACGTCCTGACTTTC. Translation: CAIRTGTYSGANVLTF.

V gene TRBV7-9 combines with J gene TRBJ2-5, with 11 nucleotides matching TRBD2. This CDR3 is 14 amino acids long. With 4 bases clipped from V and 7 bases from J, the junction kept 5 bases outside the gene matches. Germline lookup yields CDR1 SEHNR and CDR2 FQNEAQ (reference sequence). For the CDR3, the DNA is TGTGCCAGCAGCTCCGGGACTAGCGGCTGGACCCAGTACTTC. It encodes CASSSGTSGWTQYF.

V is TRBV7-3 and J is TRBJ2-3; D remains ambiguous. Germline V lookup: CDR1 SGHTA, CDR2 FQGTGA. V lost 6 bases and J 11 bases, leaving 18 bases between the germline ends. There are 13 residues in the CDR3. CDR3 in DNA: TGTGCCAGCAGGTCCCCTCATCTAGAAAAGCAGTATTTT. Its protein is CASRSPHLEKQYF.

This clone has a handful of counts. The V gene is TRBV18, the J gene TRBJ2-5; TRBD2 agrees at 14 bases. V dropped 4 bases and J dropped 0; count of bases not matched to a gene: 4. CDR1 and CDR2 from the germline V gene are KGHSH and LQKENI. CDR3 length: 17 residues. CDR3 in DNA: TGTGCCAGCTCACTCGGGACTAGCGGGAGTTACCAAGAGACCCAGTACTTC. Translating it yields CASSLGTSGSYQETQYF.